The clone carrying this T cell receptor beta chain came up many times. The antigen remains unidentified. Study-level findings and limits: The larger cohort examined one V-J beta rearrangement, not whole repertoires. In terms of TCR gene usage, tumor memory CD4+ T cells clustered together with blood and lymph node memory CD4+ cells, as well as with lymph node naive CD4+ cells. Tumor Treg TCRs overlapped most with tumor naive CD4+ cells.

Full-length variable regions came from constant-region reverse primers plus semi-nested Nested Universal Primer A PCR. Each CDR3 protein is one row after TCRdb ran MiXCR on the 5' RACE reads. In the table there are tens of thousands of distinct CDR3 sequences, about 31% of which are singletons. Looked up from germline, CDR1 is MNHNS and CDR2 is SASEGT. The CDR3 sequence is 15 residues long. After removal of 4 bases from V and 6 bases from J, the junction contained 9 bases not matched to a gene. The J gene is TRBJ1-5, the V gene TRBV6-1; TRBD1 agrees at 7 bases. Material: tumor-infiltrating naive CD4+ T cells sorted from the breast tumor. Subset meaning: naive CD4+ T cells, CD4+CD45RA+CD25-. The TCR sequence derives from a female donor with breast cancer. The CDR3, as DNA: TGTGCCAGCAGTGCGTGGGACAGCGGTATTCAGCCCCAGCATTTT. Translation: CASSAWDSGIQPQHF.